The clone carrying this TCR beta chain was detected once. It was during active infection that Seattle patients were enrolled and then longitudinally followed. The sample comes from a study of blood T cell repertoires in COVID-19. Measured with immunoSEQ multiplex PCR; TCRdb has only the in-frame clones, and not every one. This sample carries a few hundred thousand clones, roughly 90% of them seen once, and the ten largest clones take 0.65% to 1%. Sequenced input: peripheral blood. The clonotype comes from a man aged 18 to 35 with COVID-19, enrolled during active disease.

The CDR3 is CASSERTGGRVTEAFF. CDR3 DNA: TGTGCCAGCAGTGAAAGGACAGGGGGCCGGGTCACTGAAGCTTTCTTT. The rearrangement links TRBV6-1 to TRBJ1-1; 11 bases line up with TRBD1. This CDR3 spans 16 amino acids. V lost 2 bases and J lost 4; bases outside the gene matches: 6. The germline CDR1 and CDR2 sequences are MNHNS and SASEGT.